Following are 28 T cell receptor beta chains from one sample sequenced in a study of blood T cell repertoires in COVID-19 (dated by TCRdb to between 2020 and 2021). Libraries were constructed by the immunoSEQ multiplex PCR assay. TCRdb mirrors the immuneACCESS table, restricted to in-frame sequences. Some clones are absent from its copies; in checked studies, under half trace to an unresolved V gene, and the reason for the others is unknown. In all, the sample holds approximately 410,000 clones, and 86% of those were seen once. The top ten constitute over 1.3% of the sample. The sample taken for sequencing was peripheral blood. The source is a woman under 40 with active or convalescent COVID-19.

The V call is TRBV18, the J call TRBJ1-2, with 9 positions matching TRBD1. The V gene's germline CDR1 is KGHSH and CDR2 LQKENI. The CDR3 sequence is 14 residues long. V shed 5 bases, J shed 10 bases, and the junction held 11 bases outside the gene matches. CDR3 amino acids: CASSVLGGQGDYTF. Here the CDR3 DNA reads TGTGCCAGCTCAGTTCTAGGGGGACAGGGTGACTACACCTTC.

This clone was seen more than once but under ten times. The chain uses TRBV5-1 and TRBJ2-1, with TRBD1 matching over 8 bases. Looked up from germline, CDR1 is SGHRS and CDR2 is YFSETQ. The CDR3 is made up of 21 amino acids. Trimming removed 4 bases from V and 4 bases from J; junction bases left unmatched: 25. In DNA, the CDR3 is TGCGCCAGCAGCCCGCACGGGGGTCGGGACAGGTGGCTTTCGGCTTACAATGAGCAGTTCTTC. Translation: CASSPHGGRDRWLSAYNEQFF.

This sequence joins TRBV2 and TRBJ2-7, with D possibly being TRBD1 (6 bases). The germline V and J ends were trimmed by 1 base and 5 bases, with 15 bases remaining between them. The CDR3 is made up of 15 amino acids. CDR1 SNHLY and CDR2 FYNNEI come from the germline V gene. The CDR3 is CASSEEGQGSNEQYF. As DNA, the CDR3 is TGTGCCAGCAGTGAAGAGGGGCAGGGGAGCAACGAGCAGTACTTC.

This chain uses TRBV19 with TRBJ2-7, with a possible D match to TRBD1 (6 bases). Trimming took 3 bases from V and 1 from J, leaving 13 bases between them. The germline V gene encodes CDR1 LNHDA and CDR2 SQIVND (reference sequence). The CDR3 sequence is 15 residues long. In nucleotides, the CDR3 is TGTGCCAGTAGTATCAAGGGGGACAAGTCCTACGAGCAGTACTTC. Translating it yields CASSIKGDKSYEQYF.

This clone turned up a few times. This chain links TRBV4-1 with TRBJ1-2; TRBD1 matches at 7 bases. V lost 0 bases to trimming and J lost 4 bases; unmatched junction nucleotides: 2. CDR1 and CDR2 from the germline V gene are MGHRA and YSYEKL. This CDR3 has 14 amino acids. The chain's CDR3 is CASSQDGTVYGYTF. The CDR3 DNA sequence: TGCGCCAGCAGCCAAGACGGGACAGTCTATGGCTACACCTTC.

The rearrangement joins TRBV3-1 (or the pseudogene TRBV3-2) to TRBJ2-1; D remains unclear. V was cut by 0 bases and J by 6 bases, with 15 bases left in between. Germline CDR1 reads LGHDT; CDR2 reads YNNKEL (reference sequence). This CDR3 spans 16 amino acids. CDR3 loop: CASSQDPQSPINEQFF. CDR3 DNA: TGTGCCAGCAGCCAAGATCCCCAATCCCCTATCAATGAGCAGTTCTTC.

The chain is built from TRBV4-1 and TRBJ2-3; 8 bases are shared with TRBD2. In germline, CDR1 is MGHRA, CDR2 YSYEKL. The CDR3 covers 16 residues. With V trimmed by 1 base and J by 1 base, 4 bases remained unmatched. CDR3 nucleotides: TGCGCCAGCAGCCAAGGGGTAGCGGGACGCACAGATACGCAGTATTTT. It encodes CASSQGVAGRTDTQYF.

The gene calls are TRBV19 and TRBJ2-3, with 7 positions matching TRBD1. CDR3 length equals 16 residues. Germline CDR1 is LNHDA and CDR2 is SQIVND (reference sequence). The J segment lost 1 base and the V segment lost 5 bases, leaving 9 bases of the junction unmatched. The CDR3 nucleotides are TGTGCCAGTAGTTTCACAGGGGTGAGGGGCACAGATACGCAGTATTTT. It encodes CASSFTGVRGTDTQYF.

The V call is TRBV6-1, the J call TRBJ2-7; D is possibly TRBD1 (6 bases). The CDR3 spans 14 residues. CDR1 and CDR2 (germline): MNHNS, SASEGT. V was trimmed by 1 base and J by 4 bases, leaving 11 bases between them. The DNA for the CDR3 is TGTGCCAGCAGTGAAGACAGGGTTAGGTACGAGCAGTACTTC. It translates to CASSEDRVRYEQYF.

The rearrangement joins TRBV2 to TRBJ1-1; D is ambiguous. This CDR3 contains 12 residues. CDR1 is SNHLY, CDR2 FYNNEI, per germline. The V end lost 3 bases, the J end lost 10 bases, and 12 bases lay between the germline ends. The CDR3 DNA sequence: TGTGCCAGCAGTGAGGAGGCCAAGTTAGCTTTCTTT. This translates into CASSEEAKLAFF.

This clone appeared a single time. The rearrangement joins TRBV5-1 to TRBJ2-2; D is perhaps TRBD2 (5 bases). Germline V gives CDR1 SGHRS, CDR2 YFSETQ. V was shortened by 4 bases and J by 7 bases, with 20 bases between the two germline ends. The CDR3 sequence is 16 residues long. The CDR3 loop is CASSPWGEFVYGELFF. CDR3 sequence (DNA): TGCGCCAGCAGCCCATGGGGAGAATTTGTGTACGGGGAGCTGTTTTTT.

The J gene is TRBJ1-2, the V gene TRBV27; a weak D match, TRBD1 (5 bases). The V gene's germline CDR1 is MNHEY and CDR2 SMNVEV (reference sequence). V was clipped by 8 bases and J by 2 bases, with 12 bases between them. The CDR3 sequence is 13 residues long. CDR3 in DNA: TGTGCCAGCGGGGGGGAGGCAAACTATGGCTACACCTTC. Translating it yields CASGGEANYGYTF.

The rearrangement joins TRBV5-4 to TRBJ2-7; TRBD1 might be the D (6 bases). The CDR3 is made up of 15 amino acids. Germline CDR1 SGHNT, CDR2 YYREEE (reference sequence). The ends were cut back, 0 bases at V and 3 bases at J, with 13 bases in the middle. The CDR3 protein is CASSLDRAPFYEQYF. The CDR3 DNA follows: TGTGCCAGCAGCTTGGACAGGGCCCCCTTCTACGAGCAGTACTTC.

The genes are TRBV10-3 and TRBJ1-1; D is undetermined. This CDR3 has 12 residues. V dropped 9 bases and J dropped 0 bases, with 8 bases sitting between them. Germline CDR1 is ENHRY and CDR2 is SYGVKD. The DNA of the CDR3 is TGTGCCATGGGCGGGTTGAACACTGAAGCTTTCTTT. Its protein is CAMGGLNTEAFF.

This chain connects TRBV15 to TRBJ1-2, with TRBD1 matching 8 bases. With 6 bases clipped from V and 8 bases from J, the junction kept 11 bases outside the gene matches. The germline V gene encodes CDR1 LNHNV and CDR2 YYDKDF (reference sequence). The CDR3 consists of 14 residues. CDR3 bases: TGTGCCACCAGAGGACAGGGTAGAGAATACGGCTACACCTTC. This sequence encodes CATRGQGREYGYTF.

The chain combines TRBV25-1 with TRBJ2-1; no reliable D call. Germline-derived CDR1 and CDR2 are MGHDK and SYGVNS. V was cut by 5 bases and J by 0 bases, with 11 bases left in between. This CDR3 region has 15 residues. The CDR3 coding sequence is TGTGCCAGCAGTCCCACGGTCGGCTCCTACAATGAGCAGTTCTTC. This codes for CASSPTVGSYNEQFF.

The gene calls are TRBV5-6 and TRBJ1-2; D is unresolved. The V gene's germline CDR1 is SGHDT and CDR2 YYEEEE. V was clipped by 0 bases and J by 4 bases, with 13 bases between them. The CDR3 runs to 15 residues. The CDR3 nucleotides are TGTGCCAGCAGCTTGGATCTAGACTTTGCCTATGGCTACACCTTC. Amino acid sequence: CASSLDLDFAYGYTF. Drawing the rest from reference TRBV5-6 and TRBJ1-2, the complete variable domain is DAGVTQSPTHLIKTRGQQVTLRCSPKSGHDTVSWYQQALGQGPQFIFQYYEEEERQRGNFPDRFSGHQFPNYSSELNVNALLLGDSALYLCASSLDLDFAYGYTFGSGTRLTVV.

V usage is TRBV6-5 and J usage is TRBJ1-5; D is ambiguous. The CDR3 consists of 15 residues. V lost 7 bases and J lost 3, with 16 bases in between. The germline CDR1 and CDR2 sequences are MNHEY and SVGAGI. The CDR3 region is CASTPKSGSNQPQHF. In DNA form, the CDR3 reads TGTGCCAGCACCCCCAAGTCGGGATCCAATCAGCCCCAGCATTTT.

The chain links TRBV4-1 to TRBJ1-3; 10 nucleotides align to TRBD1. With 3 bases clipped from V and 0 bases from J, the junction kept 8 bases outside the gene matches. CDR1 MGHRA and CDR2 YSYEKL come from the germline V gene. The CDR3 extends over 18 amino acids. The CDR3 reads CASSQGQGPKGSGNTIYF. In nucleotides, the CDR3 is TGCGCCAGCAGCCAGGGACAGGGGCCGAAAGGCTCTGGAAACACCATATATTTT.

This chain joins TRBV19 and TRBJ1-1; maybe TRBD1 (6 bases). This CDR3 is 13 amino acids long. Germline V gene data show CDR1 as LNHDA and CDR2 as SQIVND (reference sequence). V lost 9 bases and J 0 bases, leaving 11 bases between the germline ends. The CDR3 DNA reads TGTGCCAGCGGACAGAATCTGAACACTGAAGCTTTCTTT. Its translation: CASGQNLNTEAFF.

This sequence joins TRBV14 and TRBJ1-4, with 9 bases matching TRBD1. The CDR3 covers 16 residues. CDR1 and CDR2 (germline): SGHDN, FVKESK. V was clipped by 4 bases and J by 8 bases; unmatched bases: 11. The CDR3 is CASSRGTGSSEEKLFF. In DNA, the CDR3 is TGTGCCAGCAGCCGCGGGACAGGGTCATCTGAGGAAAAACTGTTTTTT. Variable domain in full (rest from reference TRBV14 and TRBJ1-4): EAGVTQFPSHSVIEKGQTVTLRCDPISGHDNLYWYRRVMGKEIKFLLHFVKESKQDESGMPNNRFLAERTGGTYSTLKVQPAELEDSGVYFCASSRGTGSSEEKLFFGSGTQLSVL.

This chain joins TRBV4-1 and TRBJ2-6; 8 bases match TRBD1. The germline V gene has CDR1 MGHRA and CDR2 YSYEKL. Trimming at V came to 4 bases and at J to 0 bases, leaving 11 bases not matched to a gene. The CDR3 spans 19 residues. The CDR3 protein is CASSLDPTGAPSGANVLTF. In nucleotides, the CDR3 is TGCGCCAGCAGCCTAGACCCGACAGGGGCCCCCTCTGGGGCCAACGTCCTGACTTTC.

This sequence joins TRBV10-1 and TRBJ2-1; TRBD2 matches 10 bases. The germline CDR1 and CDR2 sequences are WNHNN and SYGVQD (reference sequence). V trimming: 4 bases; J trimming: 8 bases; junction bases outside the gene matches: 8. The CDR3 extends over 15 amino acids. The CDR3 nucleotides read TGCGCCAGCAGTGGGCAAACTAGCGGGGACCATGAGCAGTTCTTC. This codes for CASSGQTSGDHEQFF.

This chain connects TRBV6-5 to TRBJ1-6; TRBD1 is a possible D gene (6 bases). Germline loops: CDR1 MNHEY, CDR2 SVGAGI. CDR3 length equals 13 residues. The ends were cut back, 5 bases at V and 10 bases at J, with 12 bases in the middle. The CDR3 nucleotides read TGTGCCAGCAGTCGGGACATCACATCACCCCTCCACTTT. Protein: CASSRDITSPLHF.

The CDR3 protein is CASSLEQGNYEQYF. CDR3 sequence (DNA): TGCGCCAGCAGCTTGGAACAGGGGAACTACGAGCAGTACTTC. The rearrangement links TRBV5-1 to TRBJ2-7, with TRBD1 identical over 7 bases. Germline V lookup: CDR1 SGHRS, CDR2 YFSETQ. This CDR3 region has 14 residues. The trim removed 0 bases at V and 3 bases at J, leaving 3 bases unmatched.

This sequence joins TRBV25-1 and TRBJ1-1; unclear D gene. V shed 6 bases and J shed 1 base, with 21 bases lying between them. Per germline, CDR1 MGHDK and CDR2 SYGVNS. The CDR3 covers 17 residues. CDR3 sequence: CASSPTALFAGNTEAFF. The DNA for the CDR3 is TGTGCCAGCAGCCCAACAGCCCTTTTCGCCGGGAACACTGAAGCTTTCTTT.

The chain is built from TRBV3-1 (or the pseudogene TRBV3-2) and TRBJ1-4; tentative D call: TRBD1 (5 bases). V gave up 0 bases and J gave up 1 base, with 12 bases separating them. Germline values: CDR1 LGHDT, CDR2 YNNKEL (reference sequence). This CDR3 has 17 amino acids. CDR3 DNA sequence: TGTGCCAGCAGCCAAGATTCACAGGCGCAAACTAATGAAAAACTGTTTTTT. Encoded protein: CASSQDSQAQTNEKLFF.

V gene TRBV28 combines with J gene TRBJ1-1, with 10 bases that match TRBD1. The V segment lost 4 bases and the J segment 4 bases; nucleotides outside the gene matches: 6. The germline CDR1 and CDR2 sequences are MDHEN and SYDVKM. The CDR3 consists of 15 residues. CDR3 DNA sequence: TGTGCCAGCAGTTCAGACAGGGGGCTAGGCACTGAAGCTTTCTTT. Its translation is CASSSDRGLGTEAFF.